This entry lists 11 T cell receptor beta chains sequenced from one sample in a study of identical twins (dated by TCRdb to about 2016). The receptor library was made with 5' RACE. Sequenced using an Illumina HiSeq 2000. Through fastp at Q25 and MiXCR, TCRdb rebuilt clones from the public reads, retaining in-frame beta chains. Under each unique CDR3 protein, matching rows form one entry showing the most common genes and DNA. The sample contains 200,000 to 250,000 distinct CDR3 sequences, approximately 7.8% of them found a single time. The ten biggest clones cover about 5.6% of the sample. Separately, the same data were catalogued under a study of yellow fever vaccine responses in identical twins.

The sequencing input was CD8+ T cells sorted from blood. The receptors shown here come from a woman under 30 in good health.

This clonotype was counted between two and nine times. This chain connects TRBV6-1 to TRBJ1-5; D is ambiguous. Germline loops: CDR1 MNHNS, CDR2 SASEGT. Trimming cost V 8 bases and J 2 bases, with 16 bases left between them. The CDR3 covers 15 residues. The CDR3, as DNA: TGTGCCAGCGTGGGAGAAGGGTTTGGCAATCAGCCCCAGCATTTT. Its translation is CASVGEGFGNQPQHF.

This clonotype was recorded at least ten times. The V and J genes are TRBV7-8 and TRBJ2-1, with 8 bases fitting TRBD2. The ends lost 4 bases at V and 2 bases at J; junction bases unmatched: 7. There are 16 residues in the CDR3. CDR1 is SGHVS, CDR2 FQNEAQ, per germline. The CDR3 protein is CASSSIAGKTYNEQFF. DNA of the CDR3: TGTGCCAGCAGCTCAATAGCGGGAAAAACCTACAATGAGCAGTTCTTC.

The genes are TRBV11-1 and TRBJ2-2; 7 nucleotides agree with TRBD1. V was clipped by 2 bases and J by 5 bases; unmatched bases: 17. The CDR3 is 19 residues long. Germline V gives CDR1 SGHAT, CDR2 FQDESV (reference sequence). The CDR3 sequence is CASSLPGEMMGQLTGELFF. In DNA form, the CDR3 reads TGTGCCAGCAGCTTACCTGGGGAAATGATGGGACAGTTAACCGGGGAGCTGTTTTTT. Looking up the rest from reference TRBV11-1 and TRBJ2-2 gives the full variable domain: EAEVAQSPRYKITEKSQAVAFWCDPISGHATLYWYRQILGQGPELLVQFQDESVVDDSQLPKDRFSAERLKGVDSTLKIQPAELGDSAMYLCASSLPGEMMGQLTGELFFGEGSRLTVL.

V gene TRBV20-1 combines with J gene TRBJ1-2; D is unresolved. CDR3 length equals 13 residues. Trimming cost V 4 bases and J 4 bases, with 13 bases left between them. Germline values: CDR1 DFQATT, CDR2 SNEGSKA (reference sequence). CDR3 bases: TGCAGTGCTAAACCAATATCTTTCTATGGCTACACCTTC. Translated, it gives CSAKPISFYGYTF.

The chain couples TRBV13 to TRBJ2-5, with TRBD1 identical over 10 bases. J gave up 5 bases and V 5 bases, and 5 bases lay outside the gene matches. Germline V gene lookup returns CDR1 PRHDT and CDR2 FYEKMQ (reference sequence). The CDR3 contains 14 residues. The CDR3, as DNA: TGTGCCAGCAGCCAAGACAGGGGGCTTGAGACCCAGTACTTC. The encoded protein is CASSQDRGLETQYF.

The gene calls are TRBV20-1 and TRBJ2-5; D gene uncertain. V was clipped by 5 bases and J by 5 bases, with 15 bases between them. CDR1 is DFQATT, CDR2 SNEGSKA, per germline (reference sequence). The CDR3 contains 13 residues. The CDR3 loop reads CSAELLFSETQYF. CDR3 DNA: TGCAGTGCTGAGCTCCTTTTTAGCGAGACCCAGTACTTC.

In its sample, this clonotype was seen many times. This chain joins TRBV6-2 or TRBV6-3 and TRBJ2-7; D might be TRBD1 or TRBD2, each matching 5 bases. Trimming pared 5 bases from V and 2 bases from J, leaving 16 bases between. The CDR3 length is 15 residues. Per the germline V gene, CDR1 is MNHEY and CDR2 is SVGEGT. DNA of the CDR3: TGTGCCAGCAGTCCAGGGACGGATCTTCCCTACGAGCAGTACTTC. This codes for CASSPGTDLPYEQYF.

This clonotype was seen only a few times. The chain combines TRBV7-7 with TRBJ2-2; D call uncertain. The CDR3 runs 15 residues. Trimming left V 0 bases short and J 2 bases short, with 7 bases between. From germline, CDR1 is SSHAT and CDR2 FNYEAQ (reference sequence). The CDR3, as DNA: TGTGCCAGCAGCTTAGCTGGCGATAACACCGGGGAGCTGTTTTTT. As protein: CASSLAGDNTGELFF.

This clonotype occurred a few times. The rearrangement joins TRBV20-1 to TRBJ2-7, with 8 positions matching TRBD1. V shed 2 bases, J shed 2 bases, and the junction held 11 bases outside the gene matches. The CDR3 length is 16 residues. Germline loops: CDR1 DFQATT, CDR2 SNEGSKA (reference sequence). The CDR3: CSARHSQGVIPYEQYV. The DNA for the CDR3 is TGCAGTGCTAGACACTCACAGGGGGTAATTCCCTACGAGCAGTACGTC.

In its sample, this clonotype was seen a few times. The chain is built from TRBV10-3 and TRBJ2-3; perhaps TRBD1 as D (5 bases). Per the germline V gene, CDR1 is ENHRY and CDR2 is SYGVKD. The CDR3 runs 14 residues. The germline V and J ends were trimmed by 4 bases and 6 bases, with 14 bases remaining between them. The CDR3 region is CAISVGQGGDTQYF. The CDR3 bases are TGTGCCATCAGTGTGGGCCAGGGTGGCGATACGCAGTATTTT.

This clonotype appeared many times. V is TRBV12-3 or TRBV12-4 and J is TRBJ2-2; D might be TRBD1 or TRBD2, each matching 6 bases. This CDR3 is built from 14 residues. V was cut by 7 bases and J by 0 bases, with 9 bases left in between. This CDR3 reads CASTRGANTGELFF. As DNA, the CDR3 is TGTGCCAGCACGAGGGGGGCGAACACCGGGGAGCTGTTTTTT.